One and the same sample provided the 5 T cell receptor beta chains below, sequenced in a study of T-cell reconstitution after alpha-beta-depleted transplantation in children. The authors prepared the TCRbeta library with unique molecular identifiers. MiXCR was run by TCRdb on the PCR reads, yielding one entry per CDR3 protein. The table records 420,000 or so distinct CDR3 sequences, 9.5% to 13% of them present only once. The material sequenced was PBMCs from the stem cell graft donor, taken from the stem cell graft. These receptors all come from a human donor who donated a stem cell graft to a child with acute myeloid leukemia.

In this sample, this clonotype turned up a few times. The rearrangement joins TRBV20-1 to TRBJ2-1; 10 bases align to TRBD2. From germline, CDR1 is DFQATT and CDR2 SNEGSKA (reference sequence). CDR3 size: 17 residues. Germline trimming cut 5 bases from V and 4 bases from J; bases unmatched to any gene: 14. The CDR3 here is CSAPSLGGTSVYNEQFF. In nucleotides, the CDR3 is TGCAGTGCTCCGTCGCTCGGAGGGACTAGCGTATACAATGAGCAGTTCTTC.

The gene calls are TRBV4-3 and TRBJ2-6; the D is unclear. The length of the CDR3 is 16 residues. The germline V gene has CDR1 LGHNA and CDR2 YSLEER. Trimming shortened V by 0 bases and J by 2 bases, and 8 bases separated the two germline ends. The CDR3 nucleotides are TGCGCCAGCAGCCAAGATGCGGTGGCTGGGGCCAACGTCCTGACTTTC. Encoded protein: CASSQDAVAGANVLTF.

In nucleotides, the CDR3 is TGTGCCAGCTCCGAGCGACCCGCAGATACGCAGTATTTT. It specifies CASSERPADTQYF. The chain is built from TRBV18 and TRBJ2-3, with no clear D. V lost 6 bases and J lost 4, with 11 bases in between. Germline loops: CDR1 KGHSH, CDR2 LQKENI. This CDR3 is 13 amino acids long.

This chain joins TRBV10-3 and TRBJ2-1; 12 positions match TRBD2. With V trimmed by 4 bases and J by 8 bases, 12 bases remained unmatched. This CDR3 comprises 17 residues. The germline V gene has CDR1 ENHRY and CDR2 SYGVKD. The CDR3 sequence is CAISGGTSGYSEDEQFF. CDR3 in DNA: TGTGCCATCAGTGGGGGGACTAGCGGGTACTCTGAAGATGAGCAGTTCTTC.

The chain combines TRBV20-1 with TRBJ1-5; unclear D gene. This CDR3 region has 14 residues. In germline, CDR1 is DFQATT, CDR2 SNEGSKA (reference sequence). V dropped 3 bases and J dropped 7 bases, with 16 bases sitting between them. CDR3 in amino acids: CSASRQARGQPQHF. CDR3 nucleotide sequence: TGCAGTGCTAGTCGGCAGGCTCGTGGACAGCCCCAGCATTTT.